This T cell receptor beta chain was identified in a study of blood T cell repertoires in COVID-19. Study-level information: Sources were T cells, B-cell-depleted T cells, or PBMCs; the material itself was cDNA or gDNA.

Enrollees, roughly 18 to 89 years old, lived in approximately 24 US areas. Participant-reported clinical history was the basis for cohort assignment. During the 2 weeks before they entered the study, exposed participants had met someone with a PCR-confirmed or clinician-diagnosed COVID-19 case. Only in-frame clones appear in the TCRdb table, and some are missing; sequencing was by immunoSEQ multiplex PCR. The sample consists of 300,000 to 350,000 clones, almost 90% of them appearing once. The CDR3 is 17 residues long. The V end was cut by 1 base, the J end by 1 base, with 16 bases between. Germline V CDR1 and CDR2: MNHNS, SASEGT.

The TCR originated in a woman in her thirties who had been exposed to COVID-19. Sequencing was done on a sample of PBMCs or T cells enriched from blood (not recorded which). The chain links TRBV6-1 to TRBJ1-2; D ambiguous. The CDR3 DNA reads TGTGCCAGCAGTGAAGGTGTCAGAATATTCCTTAACTATGGCTACACCTTC. It yields the protein CASSEGVRIFLNYGYTF.